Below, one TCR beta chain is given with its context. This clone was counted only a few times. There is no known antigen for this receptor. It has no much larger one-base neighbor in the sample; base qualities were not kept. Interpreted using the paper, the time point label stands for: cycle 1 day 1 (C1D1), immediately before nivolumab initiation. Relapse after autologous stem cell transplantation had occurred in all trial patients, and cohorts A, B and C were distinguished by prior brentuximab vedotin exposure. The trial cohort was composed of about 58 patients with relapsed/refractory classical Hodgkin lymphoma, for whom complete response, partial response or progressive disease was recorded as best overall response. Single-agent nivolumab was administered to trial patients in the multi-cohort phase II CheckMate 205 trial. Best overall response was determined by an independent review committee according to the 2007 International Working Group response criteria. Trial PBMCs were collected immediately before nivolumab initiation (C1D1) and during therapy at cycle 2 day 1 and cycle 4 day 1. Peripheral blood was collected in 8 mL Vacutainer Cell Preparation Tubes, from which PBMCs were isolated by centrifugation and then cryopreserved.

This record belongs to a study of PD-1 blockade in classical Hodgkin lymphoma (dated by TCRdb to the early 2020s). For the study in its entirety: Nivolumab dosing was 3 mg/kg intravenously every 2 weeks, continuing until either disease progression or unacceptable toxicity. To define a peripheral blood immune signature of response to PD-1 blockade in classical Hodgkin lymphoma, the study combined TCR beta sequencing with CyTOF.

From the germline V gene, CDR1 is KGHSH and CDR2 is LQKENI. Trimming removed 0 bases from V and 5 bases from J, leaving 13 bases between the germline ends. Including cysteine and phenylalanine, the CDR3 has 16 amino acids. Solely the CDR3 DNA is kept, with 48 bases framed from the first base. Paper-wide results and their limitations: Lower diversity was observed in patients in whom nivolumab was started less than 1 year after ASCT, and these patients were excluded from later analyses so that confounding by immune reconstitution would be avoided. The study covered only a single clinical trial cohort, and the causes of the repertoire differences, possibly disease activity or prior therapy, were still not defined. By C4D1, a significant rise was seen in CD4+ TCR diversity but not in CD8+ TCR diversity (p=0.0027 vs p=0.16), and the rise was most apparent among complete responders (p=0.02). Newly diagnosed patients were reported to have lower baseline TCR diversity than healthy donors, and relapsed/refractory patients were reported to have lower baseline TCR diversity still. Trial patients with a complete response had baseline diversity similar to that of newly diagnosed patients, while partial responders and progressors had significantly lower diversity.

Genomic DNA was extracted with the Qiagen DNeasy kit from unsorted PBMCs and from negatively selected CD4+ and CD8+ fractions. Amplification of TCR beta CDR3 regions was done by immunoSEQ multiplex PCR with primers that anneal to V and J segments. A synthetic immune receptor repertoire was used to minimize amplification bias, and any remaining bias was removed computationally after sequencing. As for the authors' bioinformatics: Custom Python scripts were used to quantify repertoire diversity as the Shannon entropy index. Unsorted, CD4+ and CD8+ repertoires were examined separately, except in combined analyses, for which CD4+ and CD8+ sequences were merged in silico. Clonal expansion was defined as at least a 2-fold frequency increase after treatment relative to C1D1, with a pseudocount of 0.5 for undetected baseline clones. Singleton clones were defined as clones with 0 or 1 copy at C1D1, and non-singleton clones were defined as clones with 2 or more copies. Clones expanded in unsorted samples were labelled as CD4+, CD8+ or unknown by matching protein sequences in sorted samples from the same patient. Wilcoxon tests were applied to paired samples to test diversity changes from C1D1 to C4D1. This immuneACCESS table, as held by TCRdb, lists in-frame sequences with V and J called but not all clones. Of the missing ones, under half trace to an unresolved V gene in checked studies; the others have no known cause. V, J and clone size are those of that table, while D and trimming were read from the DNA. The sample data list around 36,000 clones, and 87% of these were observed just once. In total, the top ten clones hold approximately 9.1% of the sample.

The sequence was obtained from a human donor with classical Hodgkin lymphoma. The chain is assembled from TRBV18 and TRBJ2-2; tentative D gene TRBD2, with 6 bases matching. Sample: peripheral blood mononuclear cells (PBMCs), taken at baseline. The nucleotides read TGTGCCAGCTCACCACCCGGAGGGTTACAAACCGGGGAGCTGTTTTTT. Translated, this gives CASSPPGGLQTGELFF. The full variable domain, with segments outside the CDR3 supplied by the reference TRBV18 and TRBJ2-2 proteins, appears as NAGVMQNPRHLVRRRGQEARLRCSPMKGHSHVYWYRQLPEEGLKFMVYLQKENIIDESGMPKERFSAEFPKEGPSILRIQQVVRGDSAAYFCASSPPGGLQTGELFFGEGSRLTVL.